This entry features one T cell receptor (beta chain) sequence. These data belong to a study of blood T cell repertoires in COVID-19. Repertoires were generated with immunoSEQ multiplex PCR, while TCRdb's copy carries only in-frame clones and drops some. Of about 180,000 clones in the sample, more than 75% were seen once. CDR1 and CDR2 from the germline V gene are SGDLS and YYNGEE. The CDR3 loop spans 14 amino acids. V dropped 6 bases and J dropped 0 bases, with 10 bases sitting between them. This chain links TRBV9 with TRBJ1-5; a possible D gene is TRBD1 (5 bases). The TCR was taken from a man between 40 and 49 years old with active or convalescent COVID-19. Sequences were obtained from peripheral blood. The CDR3 sequence: CASNQGYSNQPQHF. The CDR3 bases are TGTGCCAGCAACCAGGGCTATAGCAATCAGCCCCAGCATTTT.